The clone carrying this T cell receptor (beta chain) was seen repeatedly, ten times or more. The antigen is undetermined. Stated time point: before preoperative PTX-NDP chemotherapy. Paclitaxel-nedaplatin chemotherapy was given to patients ahead of their surgery. The CDR3 contains 18 residues. Losses at the gene ends were 1 base for V and 6 bases for J; bases not matched to a gene: 15. Germline CDR1 reads SGHTA; CDR2 reads FQGNSA. The sample belongs to a study of esophageal squamous cell carcinoma under preoperative chemotherapy. Whole-study context: Samples included peripheral blood T cells as well as tumor-infiltrating lymphocytes. Notes on the study in general: Clonal contraction, more than amplification, hit abundant clones after paclitaxel-nedaplatin. Peripheral T cells showed a significant TCR diversity increase after chemotherapy, unlike tumor-infiltrating lymphocytes.

MiXCR was run by TCRdb on the PCR reads, yielding one entry per CDR3 protein. Among roughly 12,000 distinct CDR3 sequences, around 50% were seen once, and the ten largest hold over 15%. V and J are TRBV7-2 and TRBJ1-5; 7 bases are a match to TRBD1. The receptor was isolated from a human donor with esophageal squamous cell carcinoma. The donor label of this sample is uncertain. Specimen collection occurred from a patient given preoperative chemotherapy. CDR3 sequence: CASSLVRSDRVYGQPQHF. CDR3 in DNA: TGTGCCAGCAGCTTAGTTAGGAGTGACAGGGTGTATGGTCAGCCCCAGCATTTT.